The next 32 T cell receptor beta chains were all read from a single sample in a study of shared clonotypes between healthy human individuals. The table came from immunoSEQ multiplex PCR; TCRdb's copy has only in-frame clones and leaves some out. The sample contains some 1 million clones, around 76% of which appear only once. The sequencing sample was made of memory CD4+ T cells sorted from blood. The subset is: CD45RA-negative fraction. The receptors shown here come from a man aged 18 to 35 in good health.

This chain links TRBV19 with TRBJ1-1; D uncertain. Germline-derived CDR1 and CDR2 are LNHDA and SQIVND (reference sequence). The CDR3 extends over 14 amino acids. V was trimmed by 5 bases and J by 1 base, leaving 11 bases between them. This chain's CDR3 is CASSQPGENTEAFF. CDR3 in DNA: TGTGCCAGTAGTCAGCCCGGGGAGAACACTGAAGCTTTCTTT.

The genes are TRBV6-1 and TRBJ2-7; 8 nucleotides match TRBD1. CDR3 length equals 15 residues. Germline trimming cut 6 bases from V and 2 bases from J; bases unmatched to any gene: 9. Germline lookup yields CDR1 MNHNS and CDR2 SASEGT. CDR3 nucleotides: TGTGCCAGCAGGGGAGGACCGGACAGGGCCTACGAGCAGTACTTC. Amino acids: CASRGGPDRAYEQYF.

The chain recombines TRBV7-2 with TRBJ2-3; 11 positions agree with TRBD2. Germline CDR1 is SGHTA and CDR2 is FQGNSA. With V trimmed by 1 base and J by 9 bases, 3 bases remained unmatched. The CDR3 consists of 14 residues. In nucleotides, the CDR3 is TGTGCCAGCAGCTTAGGGACTAGCGGGTCCACGCAGTATTTT. Residues: CASSLGTSGSTQYF.

There are many counts of this clone. The sample contains more than one DNA sequence encoding this CDR3. The J gene is TRBJ1-1, the V gene TRBV5-6; D remains ambiguous. Germline V gene lookup returns CDR1 SGHDT and CDR2 YYEEEE. Trimming cost V 4 bases and J 1 base, with 8 bases left between them. The CDR3 is made up of 13 amino acids. CDR3 in amino acids: CASSLTRNTEAFF. CDR3 coding DNA: TGTGCCAGCAGCCTAACCCGGAACACTGAAGCTTTCTTT.

A note on this clone: This clone may be a read error of a much larger clone one base away. This sequence joins TRBV7-8 and TRBJ1-2; D is possibly TRBD1 (6 bases). The length of the CDR3 is 13 residues. In germline, CDR1 is SGHVS, CDR2 FQNEAQ. V shed 1 base and J shed 3 bases, with 6 bases lying between them. The DNA for the CDR3 is TGTGCCAGCAGCTTAGACAGGGACTATGGCTACACCTTC. It encodes CASSLDRDYGYTF.

The V gene is TRBV5-1, the J gene TRBJ1-2; D might be TRBD1 (5 bases). The V gene lost 2 bases and the J gene lost 4 bases, with 24 bases spanning the gap. Looked up from germline, CDR1 is SGHRS and CDR2 is YFSETQ. This CDR3 is built from 18 residues. CDR3 DNA: TGCGCCAGCAGCTTACGGCCGGGCCGAGGGGCGCGGAGCTATGGCTACACCTTC. It is translated as CASSLRPGRGARSYGYTF.

V gene TRBV9 combines with J gene TRBJ2-3; tentative D call: TRBD2 (5 bases). V lost 3 bases to trimming and J lost 10 bases, with 12 bases between them. Germline V gives CDR1 SGDLS, CDR2 YYNGEE. CDR3 size: 12 residues. CDR3 DNA sequence: TGTGCCAGCAGCGCCTTTGGACTGGCGCAGTATTTT. As protein: CASSAFGLAQYF.

A few counts support this clone. The J gene is TRBJ1-2, the V gene TRBV16; D is unclear. CDR1 KGHSY and CDR2 FQNENV come from the germline V gene. The CDR3 consists of 14 residues. The germline V and J ends were trimmed by 2 bases and 1 base, with 8 bases remaining between them. CDR3 protein: CASSQNPSNYGYTF. CDR3 in DNA: TGTGCCAGCAGCCAAAATCCAAGTAACTATGGCTACACCTTC.

This clone was observed at least ten times. V and J are TRBV2 and TRBJ2-5, with D maybe TRBD1 (5 bases). CDR3 size: 14 residues. Trimming removed 5 bases at V and 4 bases at J, with 14 bases between. The germline gives CDR1 SNHLY, CDR2 FYNNEI. The CDR3 bases are TGTGCCAGCAGTCCGGTGGGGCCCCCAGAGACCCAGTACTTC. Amino acids: CASSPVGPPETQYF. The complete variable domain, with remaining parts taken from reference TRBV2 and TRBJ2-5, reads EPEVTQTPSHQVTQMGQEVILRCVPISNHLYFYWYRQILGQKVEFLVSFYNNEISEKSEIFDDQFSVERPDGSNFTLKIRSTKLEDSAMYFCASSPVGPPETQYFGPGTRLLVL.

About this clone itself: This specimen includes other DNA sequences encoding the same CDR3. The chain uses TRBV19 and TRBJ2-3; D not certain. The germline V and J ends were trimmed by 3 bases and 2 bases, with 9 bases remaining between them. The CDR3 is 14 amino acids. Germline CDR1 is LNHDA and CDR2 is SQIVND (reference sequence). The CDR3 here is CASSIDSSTDTQYF. The CDR3 DNA follows: TGTGCCAGTAGTATCGACTCTTCCACAGATACGCAGTATTTT.

The V and J genes are TRBV4-1 and TRBJ1-1, with D uncertain. V shed 3 bases and J shed 1 base, with 9 bases lying between them. Germline values: CDR1 MGHRA, CDR2 YSYEKL. The CDR3 has 14 amino acids. The CDR3 reads CASSQIQRNTEAFF. The CDR3 coding sequence is TGCGCCAGCAGCCAGATACAGAGGAACACTGAAGCTTTCTTT.

A few counts support this clone. V usage is TRBV10-2 and J usage is TRBJ2-3, with a weak D call TRBD1 (5 bases). With 8 bases removed from V and 6 bases from J, the gap between germline ends came to 9 bases. CDR3 length equals 11 residues. Germline values: CDR1 WSHSY, CDR2 SAAADI. The CDR3 DNA reads as TGCGCCAGCCGACAGTCGGATACGCAGTATTTT. Translation: CASRQSDTQYF.

The chain is built from TRBV2 and TRBJ1-2; D remains ambiguous. CDR3 length equals 13 residues. V lost 7 bases and J 4 bases, leaving 13 bases between the germline ends. CDR1 is SNHLY and CDR2 is FYNNEI in the germline V gene. In DNA, the CDR3 is TGTGCCAGCAAGCTGACCATTAGCTATGGCTACACCTTC. Its protein is CASKLTISYGYTF.

This rearrangement joins TRBV5-4 to TRBJ1-4; 11 bases match TRBD1. This CDR3 is built from 15 residues. Germline V CDR1 and CDR2: SGHNT, YYREEE (reference sequence). The V segment lost 4 bases and the J segment 4 bases; nucleotides outside the gene matches: 3. The CDR3 protein is CASSEGQGGNEKLFF. The DNA of the CDR3 is TGTGCCAGCAGCGAGGGACAGGGGGGTAATGAAAAACTGTTTTTT. The variable domain in full, with the rest retrieved from reference TRBV5-4 and TRBJ1-4, is ETGVTQSPTHLIKTRGQQVTLRCSSQSGHNTVSWYQQALGQGPQFIFQYYREEENGRGNFPPRFSGLQFPNYSSELNVNALELDDSALYLCASSEGQGGNEKLFFGSGTQLSVL.

V gene TRBV18 combines with J gene TRBJ1-2, with D unresolved. V was trimmed by 1 base and J by 3 bases, leaving 12 bases between them. Germline CDR1 KGHSH, CDR2 LQKENI. The CDR3 has 15 residues. The CDR3 nucleotides are TGTGCCAGCTCACCACTTCAGGTTGGGGACTATGGCTACACCTTC. Its protein is CASSPLQVGDYGYTF.

This sequence joins TRBV6-6 and TRBJ1-1; the D is unclear. V lost 7 bases and J 10 bases, leaving 10 bases between the germline ends. The CDR3 sequence is 10 residues long. Looked up from germline, CDR1 is MNHNY and CDR2 is SVGAGI (reference sequence). The CDR3 spells CASNKPTAFF. As DNA, the CDR3 is TGTGCCAGCAACAAACCGACAGCTTTCTTT.

This chain connects TRBV7-9 to TRBJ2-3, with 8 bases aligning to TRBD2. This CDR3 region has 15 residues. Germline V CDR1 and CDR2: SEHNR, FQNEAQ (reference sequence). V lost 3 bases and J lost 0; bases outside the gene matches: 2. The DNA for the CDR3 is TGTGCCAGCAGCTTTAGCGGGAAGAGCACAGATACGCAGTATTTT. Translating gives CASSFSGKSTDTQYF.

This chain joins TRBV7-2 and TRBJ2-6, with a possible D match to TRBD2 (7 bases). CDR1 SGHTA and CDR2 FQGNSA come from the germline V gene. The CDR3 sequence is 19 residues long. The V and J ends lost 2 bases and 4 bases respectively, with 21 bases between them. CDR3 in amino acids: CASSLRGRALQGGANVLTF. CDR3 nucleotide sequence: TGTGCCAGCAGCTTAAGGGGGAGGGCCCTCCAGGGAGGGGCCAACGTCCTGACTTTC.

The chain carries TRBV4-3 and TRBJ2-3; 10 nucleotides match TRBD2. This CDR3 is 16 amino acids long. Trimming at V came to 5 bases and at J to 3 bases, leaving 8 bases not matched to a gene. Germline loops: CDR1 LGHNA, CDR2 YSLEER. CDR3 DNA: TGCGCCAGCAGCGCACGAGCGGGACTAGCGACAGATACGCAGTATTTT. Protein: CASSARAGLATDTQYF.

The gene calls are TRBV10-3 and TRBJ2-5, with 10 bases matching TRBD2. With 6 bases clipped from V and 7 bases from J, the junction kept 14 bases outside the gene matches. The CDR3 contains 16 residues. The germline gives CDR1 ENHRY, CDR2 SYGVKD. The chain's CDR3 is CAISPTSGISLGTQYF. In DNA, the CDR3 is TGTGCCATCAGCCCAACTAGCGGGATATCTCTCGGGACCCAGTACTTC.

The CDR3 DNA is TGTGCCAGCAGCTTAGAAGGGATGACAGATACGCAGTATTTT. Translated: CASSLEGMTDTQYF. The rearrangement joins TRBV7-9 to TRBJ2-3; D remains unclear. The CDR3 has 14 residues. From germline, CDR1 is SEHNR and CDR2 FQNEAQ (reference sequence). V shed 1 base and J shed 3 bases, with 8 bases lying between them.

The J gene is TRBJ2-3, the V gene TRBV5-1, with D possibly TRBD1 on 5 matching bases. In germline, CDR1 is SGHRS, CDR2 YFSETQ. V was trimmed by 0 bases and J by 4 bases, leaving 18 bases between them. The CDR3 consists of 17 residues. CDR3 in DNA: TGCGCCAGCAGCTTGGCCACTGACAGCCGAGGCGCAGATACGCAGTATTTT. It is translated as CASSLATDSRGADTQYF. The whole variable domain, remainder taken from reference TRBV5-1 and TRBJ2-3, is KAGVTQTPRYLIKTRGQQVTLSCSPISGHRSVSWYQQTPGQGLQFLFEYFSETQRNKGNFPGRFSGRQFSNSRSEMNVSTLELGDSALYLCASSLATDSRGADTQYFGPGTRLTVL.

The V gene is TRBV5-6, the J gene TRBJ2-7; D perhaps matches TRBD2 (6 bases). The germline V and J ends were trimmed by 5 bases and 1 base, with 7 bases remaining between them. The CDR3 sequence is 12 residues long. The germline CDR1 and CDR2 sequences are SGHDT and YYEEEE. CDR3 protein: CASRGTSYEQYF. CDR3 coding DNA: TGTGCCAGCAGGGGGACTTCCTACGAGCAGTACTTC.

A few counts support this clone. This sample also contains other DNA sequences that code for the same CDR3. The chain is built from TRBV18 and TRBJ1-2; 7 nucleotides align to TRBD1. Germline V gene sequence: CDR1 KGHSH, CDR2 LQKENI. The CDR3 extends over 15 amino acids. The ends lost 2 bases at V and 2 bases at J; junction bases unmatched: 5. The CDR3 loop is CASSPGDRTNYGYTF. The CDR3 DNA sequence: TGTGCCAGCTCACCAGGGGACAGAACAAACTATGGCTACACCTTC.

This chain joins TRBV18 and TRBJ2-1, with 7 nucleotides matching TRBD2. This CDR3 comprises 17 residues. Losses at the gene ends were 0 bases for V and 9 bases for J; bases not matched to a gene: 14. Germline V gene sequence: CDR1 KGHSH, CDR2 LQKENI. CDR3: CASSPPSATSRLSEQFF. Here the CDR3 DNA reads TGTGCCAGCTCACCACCATCCGCGACTAGCAGGTTGAGTGAGCAGTTCTTC.

This clone occurred a few times. The J gene is TRBJ2-2, the V gene TRBV5-1, with D perhaps matching TRBD1 (5 bases). Germline V lookup: CDR1 SGHRS, CDR2 YFSETQ. The ends were cut back, 2 bases at V and 2 bases at J, with 10 bases in the middle. The CDR3 runs to 15 residues. CDR3 sequence reads: CASSFLQANTGELFF. Here the CDR3 DNA reads TGCGCCAGCAGCTTTCTACAGGCCAACACCGGGGAGCTGTTTTTT.

This chain joins TRBV5-6 and TRBJ2-7; 8 nucleotides agree with TRBD1. With V trimmed by 4 bases and J by 0 bases, 3 bases remained unmatched. The CDR3 sequence is 14 residues long. Germline lookup yields CDR1 SGHDT and CDR2 YYEEEE. The DNA for the CDR3 is TGTGCCAGCAGCGGGACAGGCCTCTCCTACGAGCAGTACTTC. As protein: CASSGTGLSYEQYF.

The V gene is TRBV10-3, the J gene TRBJ2-7; D unresolved. V was clipped by 3 bases and J by 3 bases, with 12 bases between them. This CDR3 has 14 amino acids. The germline V gene has CDR1 ENHRY and CDR2 SYGVKD. The CDR3 here is CAISDILTGYEQYF. Here the CDR3 DNA reads TGTGCCATCAGTGATATACTAACTGGCTACGAGCAGTACTTC.

The chain carries TRBV18 and TRBJ2-7; D possibly corresponds to TRBD2 (5 bases). Per germline, CDR1 KGHSH and CDR2 LQKENI. The CDR3 consists of 16 residues. V gave up 4 bases and J gave up 3 bases, with 19 bases separating them. The CDR3 loop is CASSLPGENINYEQYF. The CDR3 nucleotides read TGTGCCAGCTCACTCCCCGGGGAAAATATCAACTACGAGCAGTACTTC.

The chain recombines TRBV6-1 with TRBJ2-7; 9 positions match TRBD2. Unmatched junction bases numbered 1, after V lost 1 base and J lost 0 bases. The germline gives CDR1 MNHNS, CDR2 SASEGT. The CDR3 covers 15 residues. The CDR3 nucleotides are TGTGCCAGCAGTGAAGGGCGGGAGGGCTCCTACGAGCAGTACTTC. This codes for CASSEGREGSYEQYF.

V usage is TRBV5-1 and J usage is TRBJ1-1; the match to TRBD1 covers 11 bases. CDR3 length equals 17 residues. V lost 4 bases and J lost 1; bases outside the gene matches: 9. Looked up from germline, CDR1 is SGHRS and CDR2 is YFSETQ. As DNA, the CDR3 is TGCGCCAGCAGCACCCGAGGACAGGGGGCAAGGAACACTGAAGCTTTCTTT. Protein: CASSTRGQGARNTEAFF.

This chain joins TRBV7-2 and TRBJ1-5; the D is unclear. V was cut by 5 bases and J by 2 bases, with 7 bases left in between. The CDR3 length is 13 residues. Germline CDR1 is SGHTA and CDR2 is FQGNSA. The DNA for the CDR3 is TGTGCCAGCAGCACCCGGGGCAATCAGCCCCAGCATTTT. It codes for CASSTRGNQPQHF.